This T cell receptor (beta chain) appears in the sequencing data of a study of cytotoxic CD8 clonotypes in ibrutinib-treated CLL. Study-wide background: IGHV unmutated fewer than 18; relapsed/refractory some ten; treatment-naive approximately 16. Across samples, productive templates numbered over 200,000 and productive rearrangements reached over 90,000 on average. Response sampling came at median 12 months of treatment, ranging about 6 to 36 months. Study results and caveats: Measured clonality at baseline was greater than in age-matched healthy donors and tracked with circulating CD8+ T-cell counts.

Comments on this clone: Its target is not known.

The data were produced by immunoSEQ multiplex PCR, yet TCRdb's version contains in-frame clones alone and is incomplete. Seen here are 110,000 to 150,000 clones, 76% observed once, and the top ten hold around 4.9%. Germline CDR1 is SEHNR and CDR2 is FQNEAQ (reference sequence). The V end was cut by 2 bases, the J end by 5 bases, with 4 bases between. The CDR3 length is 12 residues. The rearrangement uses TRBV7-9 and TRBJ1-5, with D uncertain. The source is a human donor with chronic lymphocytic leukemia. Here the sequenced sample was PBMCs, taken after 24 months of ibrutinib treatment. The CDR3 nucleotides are TGTGCCAGCAGCTTACCCGATCAGCCCCAGCATTTT. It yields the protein CASSLPDQPQHF.